The clone carrying this TCR beta chain appeared many times. As yet, its antigen is unknown. Via MiXCR, TCRdb re-called the 5' RACE reads, giving one row per CDR3 protein. The table shows about 50,000 distinct CDR3 sequences, with under 13% occurring only once. The sample belongs to a study of neurological immune-mediated disorders. Germline CDR1 and CDR2: SGHTA and FQGNSA. V dropped 3 bases and J dropped 6; count of bases not matched to a gene: 5. The CDR3 totals 13 residues. Broader study findings: None of the CDR3 amino acid sequences in expanded clones turned up in more than one subject, which points to private repertoires in all groups.

The receptor's source is a man aged 65 to 79 with HTLV-1-associated myelopathy (HAM/TSP). The rearrangement uses TRBV7-2 and TRBJ2-7, with 7 bases identical to TRBD1. Specimen: PBMCs. The CDR3 region has the DNA TGTGCCAGCAGCTTCGGGACAGCCGGCGAGCAGTACTTC. It specifies CASSFGTAGEQYF.